Following are 17 T cell receptor beta chains from one sample sequenced in a study of T cell responses to AZD1222 COVID-19 vaccine. TCRdb's table, derived via immunoSEQ multiplex PCR, lists solely in-frame clones and lacks some. The sample lists about 140,000 clones; approximately 95% were seen once. The sample here was peripheral blood, taken on day 0 of MenACWY control vaccination. All receptors come from an adult in good health.

This clone has just a few counts. The genes are TRBV18 and TRBJ1-4; D ambiguous. The length of the CDR3 is 16 residues. V shed 2 bases and J shed 3 bases, with 13 bases lying between them. Looked up from germline, CDR1 is KGHSH and CDR2 is LQKENI. Here the CDR3 DNA reads TGTGCCAGCTCACCAGGATCCGGACCGTCTAATGAAAAACTGTTTTTT. Protein product: CASSPGSGPSNEKLFF. Based on the CDR3 plus reference TRBV18 and TRBJ1-4, the full variable domain is NAGVMQNPRHLVRRRGQEARLRCSPMKGHSHVYWYRQLPEEGLKFMVYLQKENIIDESGMPKERFSAEFPKEGPSILRIQQVVRGDSAAYFCASSPGSGPSNEKLFFGSGTQLSVL.

The gene calls are TRBV10-1 and TRBJ2-5; tentatively, D is TRBD1 (5 bases). Trimming removed 4 bases from V and 10 bases from J, with 16 bases in between. In germline, CDR1 is WNHNN, CDR2 SYGVQD (reference sequence). The CDR3 has 13 amino acids. This CDR3 reads CASSASSSRGQYF. CDR3 in DNA: TGCGCCAGCAGTGCCTCTTCCTCAAGGGGCCAGTACTTC.

This sequence joins TRBV9 and TRBJ1-4; maybe TRBD1 (6 bases). The CDR3 contains 15 residues. With 4 bases removed from V and 2 bases from J, the gap between germline ends came to 12 bases. From germline, CDR1 is SGDLS and CDR2 YYNGEE. The CDR3 loop is CASSSGEGTNEKLFF. CDR3 DNA: TGTGCCAGCAGCTCAGGGGAGGGGACTAATGAAAAACTGTTTTTT.

This chain connects TRBV5-8 to TRBJ1-1; D unclear. This CDR3 has 15 residues. Germline CDR1 is SGHTS and CDR2 is YDEGEE. V lost 0 bases and J 1 base, leaving 10 bases between the germline ends. CDR3 protein: CASSLEVLSNTEAFF. The CDR3 region has the DNA TGTGCCAGCAGCTTGGAAGTTCTGTCGAACACTGAAGCTTTCTTT.

The V and J genes are TRBV4-1 and TRBJ1-6, with TRBD1 as a possible D gene (6 bases). The CDR3 is 16 residues long. The ends were cut back, 6 bases at V and 9 bases at J, with 21 bases in the middle. Germline lookup yields CDR1 MGHRA and CDR2 YSYEKL. CDR3 DNA sequence: TGCGCCAGCAGGCAAATTAGACAGGAATACAGTTCACCCCTCCACTTT. It encodes CASRQIRQEYSSPLHF.

The chain combines TRBV19 with TRBJ2-2; 9 bases fit TRBD2. The germline CDR1 and CDR2 sequences are LNHDA and SQIVND (reference sequence). CDR3 length: 16 residues. The V gene end was trimmed by 8 bases and the J gene end by 4 bases; junction bases not matched to a gene: 11. CDR3 sequence (DNA): TGTGCCAGTTCGCTGCGGGGGGGCCGTTCCACCGGGGAGCTGTTTTTT. Residues: CASSLRGGRSTGELFF.

The CDR3 region is CASSSGPSDTQYF. The CDR3 region has the DNA TGTGCCAGCAGTTCCGGACCTTCCGATACGCAGTATTTT. The J gene is TRBJ2-3, the V gene TRBV5-6; no firm D call. V lost 5 bases and J lost 6, with 13 bases in between. This CDR3 region has 13 residues. Germline V gene sequence: CDR1 SGHDT, CDR2 YYEEEE. The full variable domain, its missing parts supplied by reference TRBV5-6 and TRBJ2-3, is DAGVTQSPTHLIKTRGQQVTLRCSPKSGHDTVSWYQQALGQGPQFIFQYYEEEERQRGNFPDRFSGHQFPNYSSELNVNALLLGDSALYLCASSSGPSDTQYFGPGTRLTVL.

This chain links TRBV7-8 with TRBJ1-5, with D possibly being TRBD1 (5 bases). Germline values: CDR1 SGHVS, CDR2 FQNEAQ. V lost 2 bases and J 6 bases, leaving 17 bases between the germline ends. The CDR3 is made up of 16 amino acids. In nucleotides, the CDR3 is TGTGCCAGCAGCTTATCGGGGCAGGGTGGACTTCAGCCCCAGCATTTT. Protein: CASSLSGQGGLQPQHF.

V and J are TRBV24-1 and TRBJ2-1; D might be TRBD1 (6 bases). CDR1 is KGHDR, CDR2 SFDVKD, per germline. The CDR3 contains 14 residues. The V gene lost 5 bases and the J gene lost 3 bases, with 10 bases spanning the gap. Here the CDR3 reads CATSGGPSYNEQFF. CDR3 coding DNA: TGTGCCACCAGTGGGGGGCCTAGCTACAATGAGCAGTTCTTC.

The V call is TRBV9, the J call TRBJ1-2, with D perhaps TRBD1 (5 bases). CDR1 is SGDLS and CDR2 is YYNGEE in the germline V gene. The CDR3 spans 17 residues. Trimming left V 3 bases short and J 7 bases short, with 25 bases between. The CDR3 DNA reads as TGTGCCAGCAGCGCCCAATCCAAACAGGAAAAGTATTCTGGCTACACCTTC. This codes for CASSAQSKQEKYSGYTF. Full variable domain (remainder filled in from reference TRBV9 and TRBJ1-2): DSGVTQTPKHLITATGQRVTLRCSPRSGDLSVYWYQQSLDQGLQFLIQYYNGEERAKGNILERFSAQQFPDLHSELNLSSLELGDSALYFCASSAQSKQEKYSGYTFGSGTRLTVV.

This chain joins TRBV5-6 and TRBJ2-2; 8 bases agree with TRBD2. With V trimmed by 4 bases and J by 6 bases, 2 bases remained unmatched. Germline V gene sequence: CDR1 SGHDT, CDR2 YYEEEE. The CDR3 contains 13 residues. CDR3 loop: CASSLTSAGELFF. The CDR3 DNA reads TGTGCCAGCAGCCTGACTAGCGCCGGGGAGCTGTTTTTT. Full variable domain (outside the CDR3, taken from reference TRBV5-6 and TRBJ2-2): DAGVTQSPTHLIKTRGQQVTLRCSPKSGHDTVSWYQQALGQGPQFIFQYYEEEERQRGNFPDRFSGHQFPNYSSELNVNALLLGDSALYLCASSLTSAGELFFGEGSRLTVL.

V is TRBV7-2 and J is TRBJ2-7; TRBD1 aligns across 9 bases. V was clipped by 4 bases and J by 3 bases; unmatched bases: 7. The CDR3 is made up of 15 amino acids. Per germline, CDR1 SGHTA and CDR2 FQGNSA. CDR3: CASSSPGQGHYEQYF. The CDR3, as DNA: TGTGCCAGCAGCTCACCGGGACAGGGCCACTACGAGCAGTACTTC.

V and J are TRBV7-9 and TRBJ2-4; TRBD1 matches 11 bases. Looked up from germline, CDR1 is SEHNR and CDR2 is FQNEAQ (reference sequence). J was trimmed by 12 bases and V by 5 bases; bases with no gene match: 9. The CDR3 loop spans 14 amino acids. The CDR3 here is CASSHNGQGATQYF. CDR3 coding DNA: TGTGCCAGCAGCCACAATGGACAGGGGGCAACTCAGTACTTC. Looking up the rest from reference TRBV7-9 and TRBJ2-4 gives the full variable domain: DTGVSQNPRHKITKRGQNVTFRCDPISEHNRLYWYRQTLGQGPEFLTYFQNEAQLEKSRLLSDRFSAERPKGSFSTLEIQRTEQGDSAMYLCASSHNGQGATQYFGAGTRLSVL.

This chain uses TRBV7-3 with TRBJ1-1; D is ambiguous. This CDR3 is built from 16 residues. The V gene lost 0 bases and the J gene lost 0 bases, with 11 bases spanning the gap. CDR1 is SGHTA and CDR2 is FQGTGA in the germline V gene. In nucleotides, the CDR3 is TGTGCCAGCAGCTTAACTGGCGGGCCGCTGAACACTGAAGCTTTCTTT. Its protein product is CASSLTGGPLNTEAFF.

V is TRBV24-1 and J is TRBJ2-7; D might be TRBD1 or TRBD2, each matching 5 bases. The CDR3 contains 15 residues. V was cut by 3 bases and J by 2 bases, with 13 bases left in between. Germline V CDR1 and CDR2: KGHDR, SFDVKD. CDR3 DNA sequence: TGTGCCACCAGTGATCCCGGGACCGATACCTACGAGCAGTACTTC. It translates to CATSDPGTDTYEQYF.

This chain joins TRBV5-6 and TRBJ2-7; 8 bases line up with TRBD1. With 0 bases clipped from V and 3 bases from J, the junction kept 2 bases outside the gene matches. Germline-derived CDR1 and CDR2 are SGHDT and YYEEEE. The CDR3 is made up of 14 amino acids. CDR3 DNA: TGTGCCAGCAGCTTGGGACAGGGGATCTACGAGCAGTACTTC. Translating gives CASSLGQGIYEQYF.

The chain carries TRBV30 and TRBJ2-1; the match to TRBD2 covers 14 bases. The germline gives CDR1 GTSNPN, CDR2 SVGIG (reference sequence). There are 15 residues in the CDR3. The V gene end was trimmed by 2 bases and the J gene end by 7 bases; junction bases not matched to a gene: 4. The CDR3 here is CAWSYRLAGGNEQFF. In DNA, the CDR3 is TGTGCCTGGAGTTACCGACTAGCGGGAGGGAATGAGCAGTTCTTC.